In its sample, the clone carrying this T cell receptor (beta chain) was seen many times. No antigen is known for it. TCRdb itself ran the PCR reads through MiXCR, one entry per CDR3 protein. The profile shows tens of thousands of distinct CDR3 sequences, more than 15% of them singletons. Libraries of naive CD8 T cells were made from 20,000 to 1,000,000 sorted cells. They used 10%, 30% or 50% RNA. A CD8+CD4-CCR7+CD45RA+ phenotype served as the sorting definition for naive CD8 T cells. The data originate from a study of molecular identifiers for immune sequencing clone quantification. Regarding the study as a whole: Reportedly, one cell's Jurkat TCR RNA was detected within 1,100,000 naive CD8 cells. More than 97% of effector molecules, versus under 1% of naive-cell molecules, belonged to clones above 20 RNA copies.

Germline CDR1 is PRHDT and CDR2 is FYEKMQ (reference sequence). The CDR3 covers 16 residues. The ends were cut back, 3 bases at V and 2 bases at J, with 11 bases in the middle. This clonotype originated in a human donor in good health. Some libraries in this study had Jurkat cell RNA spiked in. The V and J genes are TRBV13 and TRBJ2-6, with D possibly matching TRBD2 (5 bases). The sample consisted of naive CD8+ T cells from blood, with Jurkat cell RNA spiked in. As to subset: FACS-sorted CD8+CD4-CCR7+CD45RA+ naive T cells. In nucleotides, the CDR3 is TGTGCCAGCAGCTTGCCCGGGGAAGCTGGGGCCAACGTCCTGACTTTC. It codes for CASSLPGEAGANVLTF.